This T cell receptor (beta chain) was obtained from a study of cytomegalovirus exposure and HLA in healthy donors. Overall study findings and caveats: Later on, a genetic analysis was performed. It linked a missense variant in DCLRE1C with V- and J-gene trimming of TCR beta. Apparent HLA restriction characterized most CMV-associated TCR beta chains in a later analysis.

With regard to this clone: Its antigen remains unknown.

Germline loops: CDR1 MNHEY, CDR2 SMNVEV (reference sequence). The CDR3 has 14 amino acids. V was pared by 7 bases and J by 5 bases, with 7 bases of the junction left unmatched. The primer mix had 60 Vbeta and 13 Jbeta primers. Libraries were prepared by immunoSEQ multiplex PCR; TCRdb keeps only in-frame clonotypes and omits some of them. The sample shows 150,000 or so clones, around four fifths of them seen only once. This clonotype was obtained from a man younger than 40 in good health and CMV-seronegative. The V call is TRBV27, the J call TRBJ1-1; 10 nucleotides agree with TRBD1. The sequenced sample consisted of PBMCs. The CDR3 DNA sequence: TGTGCCAGCATTCTAGGGGACAGGGGAACTGAAGCTTTCTTT. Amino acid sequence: CASILGDRGTEAFF.